The T cell receptor (beta chain) under discussion was sequenced for a study of blood T cell repertoires in COVID-19. The overall study: Spain, Italy and the United States supplied samples that represented acute and convalescent COVID-19.

Only in-frame clones appear in the TCRdb table, and some are missing; sequencing was by immunoSEQ multiplex PCR. The data contain 110,000 or so clones, around four fifths of them singletons. The material sequenced was peripheral blood. The origin of this receptor is a human donor in a cohort sampled during active COVID-19.

The CDR3 here is CASILGQGAGEQYF. DNA of the CDR3: TGTGCCAGCATTTTAGGACAGGGGGCTGGAGAGCAGTACTTC. This sequence joins TRBV6-5 and TRBJ2-7; 11 bases align to TRBD1. The V and J ends lost 7 bases and 7 bases, in that order; junction bases with no gene match: 9. Per germline, CDR1 MNHEY and CDR2 SVGAGI. The length of the CDR3 is 14 residues.